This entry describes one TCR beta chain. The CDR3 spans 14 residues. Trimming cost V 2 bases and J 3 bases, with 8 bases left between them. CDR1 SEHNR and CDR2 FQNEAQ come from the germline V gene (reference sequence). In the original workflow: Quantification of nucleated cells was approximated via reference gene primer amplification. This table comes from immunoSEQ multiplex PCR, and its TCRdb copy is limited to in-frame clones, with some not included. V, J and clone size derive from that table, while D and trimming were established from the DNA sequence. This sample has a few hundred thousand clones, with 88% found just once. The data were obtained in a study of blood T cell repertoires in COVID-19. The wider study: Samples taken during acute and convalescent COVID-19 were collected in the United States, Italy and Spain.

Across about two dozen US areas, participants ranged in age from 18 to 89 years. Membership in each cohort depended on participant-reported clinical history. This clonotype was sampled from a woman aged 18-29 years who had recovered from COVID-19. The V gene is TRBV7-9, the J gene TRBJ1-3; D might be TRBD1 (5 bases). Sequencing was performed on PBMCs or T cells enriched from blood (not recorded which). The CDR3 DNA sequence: TGTGCCAGCAGCTTATCAGGGAATGGAAACACCATATATTTT. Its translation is CASSLSGNGNTIYF. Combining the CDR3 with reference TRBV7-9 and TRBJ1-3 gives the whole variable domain DTGVSQNPRHKITKRGQNVTFRCDPISEHNRLYWYRQTLGQGPEFLTYFQNEAQLEKSRLLSDRFSAERPKGSFSTLEIQRTEQGDSAMYLCASSLSGNGNTIYFGEGSWLTVV.